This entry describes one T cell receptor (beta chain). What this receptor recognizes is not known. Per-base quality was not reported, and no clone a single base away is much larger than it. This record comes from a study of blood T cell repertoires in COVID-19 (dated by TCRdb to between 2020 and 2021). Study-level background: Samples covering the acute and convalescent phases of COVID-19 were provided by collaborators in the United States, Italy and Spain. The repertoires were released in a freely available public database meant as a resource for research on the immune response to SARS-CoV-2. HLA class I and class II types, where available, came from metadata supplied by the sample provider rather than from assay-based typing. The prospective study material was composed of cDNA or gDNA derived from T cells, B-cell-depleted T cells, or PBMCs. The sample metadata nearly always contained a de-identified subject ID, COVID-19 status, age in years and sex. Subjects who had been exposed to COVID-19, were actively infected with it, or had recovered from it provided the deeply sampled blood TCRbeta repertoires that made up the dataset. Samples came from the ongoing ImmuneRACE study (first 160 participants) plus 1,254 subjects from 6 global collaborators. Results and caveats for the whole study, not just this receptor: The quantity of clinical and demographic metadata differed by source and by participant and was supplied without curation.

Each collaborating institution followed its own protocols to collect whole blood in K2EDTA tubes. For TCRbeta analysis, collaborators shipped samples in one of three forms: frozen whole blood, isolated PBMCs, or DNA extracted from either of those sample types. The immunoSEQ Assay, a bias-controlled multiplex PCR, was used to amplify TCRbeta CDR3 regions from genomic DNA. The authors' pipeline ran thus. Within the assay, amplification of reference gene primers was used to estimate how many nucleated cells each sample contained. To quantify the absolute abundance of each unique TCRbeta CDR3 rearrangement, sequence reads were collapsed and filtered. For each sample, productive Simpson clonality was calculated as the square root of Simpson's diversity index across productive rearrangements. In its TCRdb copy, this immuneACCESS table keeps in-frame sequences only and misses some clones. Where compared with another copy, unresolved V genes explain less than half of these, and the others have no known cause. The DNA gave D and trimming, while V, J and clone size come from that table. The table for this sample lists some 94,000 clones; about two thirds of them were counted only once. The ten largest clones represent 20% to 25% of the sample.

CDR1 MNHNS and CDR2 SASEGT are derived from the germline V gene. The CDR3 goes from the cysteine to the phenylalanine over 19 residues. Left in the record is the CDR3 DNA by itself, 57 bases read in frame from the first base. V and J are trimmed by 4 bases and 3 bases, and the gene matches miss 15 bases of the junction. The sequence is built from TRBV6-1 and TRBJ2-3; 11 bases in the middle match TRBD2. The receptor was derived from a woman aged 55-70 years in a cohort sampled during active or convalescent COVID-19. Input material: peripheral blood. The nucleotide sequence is TGTGCCAGCAGTGGAATAGCGGGGGGGCTGAGCGCACGGACAGATACGCAGTATTTT. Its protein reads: CASSGIAGGLSARTDTQYF.